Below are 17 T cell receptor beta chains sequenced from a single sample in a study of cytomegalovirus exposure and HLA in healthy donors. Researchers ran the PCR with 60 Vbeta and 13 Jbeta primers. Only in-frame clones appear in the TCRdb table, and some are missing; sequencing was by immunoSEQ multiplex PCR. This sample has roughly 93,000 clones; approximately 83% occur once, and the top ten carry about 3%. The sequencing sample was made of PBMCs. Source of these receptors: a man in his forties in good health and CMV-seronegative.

CDR3 protein: CASSQDRGQGLLNEKLFF. CDR3 DNA sequence: TGTGCCAGCAGCCAAGATCGGGGACAGGGGTTACTTAATGAAAAACTGTTTTTT. The V call is TRBV4-2, the J call TRBJ1-4; TRBD1 matches at 10 bases. Germline V CDR1 and CDR2: LGHNA, YNFKEQ. There are 18 residues in the CDR3. The V gene end was trimmed by 0 bases and the J gene end by 4 bases; junction bases not matched to a gene: 8.

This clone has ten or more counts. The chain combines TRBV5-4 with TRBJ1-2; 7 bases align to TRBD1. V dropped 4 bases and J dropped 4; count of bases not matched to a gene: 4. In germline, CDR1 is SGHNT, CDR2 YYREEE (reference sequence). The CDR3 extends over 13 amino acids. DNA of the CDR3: TGTGCCAGCAGCCCCACAGGGGCCTATGGCTACACCTTC. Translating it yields CASSPTGAYGYTF.

The CDR3 is CASSSVVWGDGGYTF. The CDR3 nucleotides are TGTGCCAGCAGCTCAGTAGTATGGGGGGATGGTGGCTACACCTTC. V and J are TRBV7-2 and TRBJ1-2; TRBD1 is a possible D gene (5 bases). From germline, CDR1 is SGHTA and CDR2 FQGNSA. This CDR3 is 15 amino acids long. Between the trimmed V and J ends, which lost 4 bases and 7 bases, there was a span of 19 bases.

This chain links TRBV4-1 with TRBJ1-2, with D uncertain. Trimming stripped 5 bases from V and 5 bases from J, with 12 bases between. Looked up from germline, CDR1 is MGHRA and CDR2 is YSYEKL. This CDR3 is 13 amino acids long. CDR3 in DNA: TGCGCCAGCAGCAAGAGAGACTCGTATGGCTACACCTTC. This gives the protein CASSKRDSYGYTF.

CDR3 in amino acids: CASSKMAGGTQYF. In DNA, the CDR3 is TGTGCCAGCAGCAAAATGGCCGGCGGTACGCAGTATTTT. The V and J genes are TRBV7-3 and TRBJ2-3; D remains ambiguous. Trimming pared 5 bases from V and 8 bases from J, leaving 14 bases between. This CDR3 region has 13 residues. Germline CDR1 is SGHTA and CDR2 is FQGTGA.

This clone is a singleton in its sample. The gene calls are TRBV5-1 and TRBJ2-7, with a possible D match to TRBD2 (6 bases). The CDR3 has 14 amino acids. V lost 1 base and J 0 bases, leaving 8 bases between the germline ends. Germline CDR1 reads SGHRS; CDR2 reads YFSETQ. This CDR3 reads CASSLWGDSYEQYF. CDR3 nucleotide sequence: TGCGCCAGCAGCTTGTGGGGGGACTCCTACGAGCAGTACTTC.

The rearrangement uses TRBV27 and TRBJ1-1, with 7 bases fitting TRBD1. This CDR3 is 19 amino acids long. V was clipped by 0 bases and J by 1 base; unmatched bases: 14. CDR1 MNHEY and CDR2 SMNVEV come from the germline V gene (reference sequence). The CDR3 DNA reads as TGTGCCAGCAGTTTATCGACTTGGGGCCGGACAGGCGCGAACACTGAAGCTTTCTTT. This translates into CASSLSTWGRTGANTEAFF.

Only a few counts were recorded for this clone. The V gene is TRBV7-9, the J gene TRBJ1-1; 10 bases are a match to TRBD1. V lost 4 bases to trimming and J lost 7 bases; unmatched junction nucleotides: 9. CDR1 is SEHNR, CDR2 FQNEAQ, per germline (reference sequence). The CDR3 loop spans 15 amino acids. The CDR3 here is CASSSYRDRGIEAFF. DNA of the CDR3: TGTGCCAGCAGCTCTTACCGGGACAGGGGAATTGAAGCTTTCTTT.

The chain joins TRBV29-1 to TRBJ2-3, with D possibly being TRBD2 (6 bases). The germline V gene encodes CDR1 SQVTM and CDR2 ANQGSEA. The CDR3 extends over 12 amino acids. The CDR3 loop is CTYGGSTDTQYF. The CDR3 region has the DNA TGCACCTACGGGGGTAGCACAGATACGCAGTATTTT.

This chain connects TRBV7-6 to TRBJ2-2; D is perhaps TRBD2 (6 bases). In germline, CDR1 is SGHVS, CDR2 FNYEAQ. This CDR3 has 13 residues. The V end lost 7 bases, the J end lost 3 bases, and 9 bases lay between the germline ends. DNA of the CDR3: TGTGCCAGCATGTCGGGGGACACCGGGGAGCTGTTTTTT. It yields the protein CASMSGDTGELFF. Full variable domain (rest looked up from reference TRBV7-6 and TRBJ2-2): GAGVSQSPRYKVTKRGQDVALRCDPISGHVSLYWYRQALGQGPEFLTYFNYEAQQDKSGLPNDRFSAERPEGSISTLTIQRTEQRDSAMYRCASMSGDTGELFFGEGSRLTVL.

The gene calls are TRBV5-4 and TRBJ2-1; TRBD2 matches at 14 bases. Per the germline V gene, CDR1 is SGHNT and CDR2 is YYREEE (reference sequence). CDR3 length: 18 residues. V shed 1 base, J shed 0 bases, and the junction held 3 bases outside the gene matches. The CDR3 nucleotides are TGTGCCAGCAGCTTGTGGGGGACTAGCGGGGGCTCCTACAATGAGCAGTTCTTC. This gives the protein CASSLWGTSGGSYNEQFF.

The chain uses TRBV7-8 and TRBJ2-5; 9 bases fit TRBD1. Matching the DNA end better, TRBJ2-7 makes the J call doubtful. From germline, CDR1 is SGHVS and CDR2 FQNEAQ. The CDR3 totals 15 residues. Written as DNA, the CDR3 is TGTGCCAGCAGCCACTGGACAGGGGCAGTTCACGAGCAGTACTTC. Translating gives CASSHWTGAVHEQYF.

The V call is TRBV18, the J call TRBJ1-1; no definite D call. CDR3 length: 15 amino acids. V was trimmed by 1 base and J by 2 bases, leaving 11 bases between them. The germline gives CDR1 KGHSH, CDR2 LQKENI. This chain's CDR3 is CASSPRGRGNTEAFF. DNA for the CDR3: TGTGCCAGCTCACCACGGGGTCGGGGAAACACTGAAGCTTTCTTT.

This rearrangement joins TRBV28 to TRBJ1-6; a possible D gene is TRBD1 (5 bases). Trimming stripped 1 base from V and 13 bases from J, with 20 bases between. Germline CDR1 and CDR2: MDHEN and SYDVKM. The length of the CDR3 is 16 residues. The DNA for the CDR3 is TGTGCCAGCAGTTTATCCAGGTTAGGGACTGCTTGGCCCCTCCACTTT. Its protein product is CASSLSRLGTAWPLHF.

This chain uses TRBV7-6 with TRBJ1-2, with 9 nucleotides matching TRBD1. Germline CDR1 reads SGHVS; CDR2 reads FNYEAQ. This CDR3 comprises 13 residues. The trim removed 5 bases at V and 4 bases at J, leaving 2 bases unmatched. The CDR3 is CASSTQGAYGYTF. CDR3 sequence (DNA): TGTGCCAGCAGCACACAGGGGGCCTATGGCTACACCTTC.

The CDR3 spells CASSISGLGSQPQHF. The CDR3 DNA is TGTGCCAGTAGTATTTCCGGGCTTGGGAGTCAGCCCCAGCATTTT. This chain connects TRBV19 to TRBJ1-5; D gene unclear. This CDR3 comprises 15 residues. V shed 3 bases and J shed 6 bases, with 15 bases lying between them. Germline CDR1 reads LNHDA; CDR2 reads SQIVND (reference sequence). Variable domain in full (rest from reference TRBV19 and TRBJ1-5): DGGITQSPKYLFRKEGQNVTLSCEQNLNHDAMYWYRQDPGQGLRLIYYSQIVNDFQKGDIAEGYSVSREKKESFPLTVTSAQKNPTAFYLCASSISGLGSQPQHFGDGTRLSIL.

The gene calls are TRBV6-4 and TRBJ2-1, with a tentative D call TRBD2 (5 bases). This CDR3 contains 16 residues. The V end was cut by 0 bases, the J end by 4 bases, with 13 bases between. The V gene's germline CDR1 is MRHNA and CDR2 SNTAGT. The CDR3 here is CASSDSMGTRYNEQFF. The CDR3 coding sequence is TGTGCCAGCAGTGACTCGATGGGCACTAGGTACAATGAGCAGTTCTTC.